This is a list of T cell receptor beta chains from one sample in a study of OX40 agonist ivuxolimab in advanced cancers. Assay used: immunoSEQ multiplex PCR; TCRdb lists only in-frame clones, some missing. The sample yields tens of thousands of clones, approximately 90% seen once. Material: CD4+ or CD8+ T cells sorted from blood, obtained in a trial of the OX40 agonist ivuxolimab. Source of these receptors: an adult with an advanced solid tumor such as melanoma, head and neck, liver or kidney cancer. Each CDR3 is given with its conserved first and last residue. Fields, in order: V gene, clone size, J gene, D gene, CDR3 DNA, CDR3 protein. A D gene is named only where the DNA matches it firmly. Some rows mark clone size as missing; the rest say once, few, many or name a class of expanded clone.

V: TRBV5-4
size: NA
J: TRBJ2-2
D: TRBD2
DNA: TGTGCCAGCAGCTCCGCGGGGGGGGCCGCGAACACCGGGGAGCTGTTTTTT
CDR3: CASSSAGGAANTGELFF

V: TRBV6-6
size: NA
J: TRBJ2-5
D: NA
DNA: TGTGCCAGCAGTGCTGGGGGGGAGACCCAGTACTTC
CDR3: CASSAGGETQYF

V: TRBV29-1
size: NA
J: TRBJ2-5
D: NA
DNA: TGCAGCGTTGAAGTAGGGGCCATAAGGGAGACCCAGTACTTC
CDR3: CSVEVGAIRETQYF

V: TRBV5-1
size: NA
J: TRBJ2-6
D: NA
DNA: TGCGCCAGCAGCTTGGGTGGTGGGGCCAACGTCCTGACTTTC
CDR3: CASSLGGGANVLTF

V: TRBV6-5
size: NA
J: TRBJ1-2
D: TRBD1
DNA: TGTGCCAGCAGCCTTAGACAGGGGCAGGGCTACACCTTC
CDR3: CASSLRQGQGYTF

V: TRBV27
size: NA
J: TRBJ2-1
D: TRBD2
DNA: TGTGCCAGCAGTTTAGTGGGACTAGCGGCCGGGTACAATGAGCAGTTCTTC
CDR3: CASSLVGLAAGYNEQFF

V: TRBV18
size: NA
J: TRBJ1-3
D: NA
DNA: TGTGCCAGCTCACTGGACAGATTACCTGGAAACACCATATATTTT
CDR3: CASSLDRLPGNTIYF

V: TRBV12-5
size: few
J: TRBJ2-1
D: NA
DNA: TGTGCTAGTGGTTCGTCCAGCTCCTACAATGAGCAGTTCTTC
CDR3: CASGSSSSYNEQFF

V: TRBV29-1
size: NA
J: TRBJ2-7
D: NA
DNA: TGCAGCGTTGTAAGGGGGGGGAGGGACGAGCAGTACTTC
CDR3: CSVVRGGRDEQYF

V: TRBV6-5
size: NA
J: TRBJ2-5
D: NA
DNA: TGTGCCAGCAGTTATAGGAGGTCGGCGTCAAAAGAGACCCAGTACTTC
CDR3: CASSYRRSASKETQYF

V: TRBV29-1
size: NA
J: TRBJ2-5
D: NA
DNA: TGCAGCGTTGTGTGGATGAGCGGGTACCAAGAGACCCAGTACTTC
CDR3: CSVVWMSGYQETQYF

V: TRBV5-4
size: NA
J: TRBJ2-2
D: TRBD1
DNA: TGTGCCAGCAGCTTAGGACAGGGGTTGAGCACCGGGGAGCTGTTTTTT
CDR3: CASSLGQGLSTGELFF

V: TRBV7-3
size: NA
J: TRBJ2-1
D: TRBD1
DNA: TGTGCCAGCAGCTTAAGTCCGTCAGGGGGAGATGAGCAGTTCTTC
CDR3: CASSLSPSGGDEQFF

V: TRBV6-5
size: NA
J: TRBJ1-5
D: TRBD1
DNA: TGTGCCAGCAGTTTCGGGACAGGGGGTCAGCCCCAGCATTTT
CDR3: CASSFGTGGQPQHF

V: TRBV29-1
size: NA
J: TRBJ1-2
D: TRBD1
DNA: TGCAGCGTTGAGCCGGGACAGGCTAACTATGGCTACACCTTC
CDR3: CSVEPGQANYGYTF

V: TRBV5-4
size: NA
J: TRBJ2-3
D: NA
DNA: TGTGCCAGCAGGCCAGCGGGCCTCACAGATACGCAGTATTTT
CDR3: CASRPAGLTDTQYF

V: TRBV6-5
size: NA
J: TRBJ1-1
D: TRBD1
DNA: TGTGCCAGCAGCGGGGACAGGGCCACTGAAGCTTTCTTT
CDR3: CASSGDRATEAFF

V: TRBV6-4
size: NA
J: TRBJ2-7
D: NA
DNA: TGTGCCAGCAGTGACAAAGGTCAGCCAACCTACGAGCAGTACTTC
CDR3: CASSDKGQPTYEQYF

V: TRBV6-6
size: NA
J: TRBJ2-1
D: NA
DNA: TGTGCCAGCAGTCTACTAGGAGGCAATGAGCAGTTCTTC
CDR3: CASSLLGGNEQFF

V: TRBV11-2
size: NA
J: TRBJ2-3
D: TRBD2
DNA: TGTGCCAGCAGCTCTCGACTAGCGGGAGGCCCCGGTACGCAGTATTTT
CDR3: CASSSRLAGGPGTQYF

V: TRBV7-2
size: NA
J: TRBJ2-1
D: TRBD2
DNA: TGTGCCAGCAGCTTAGGAGCGGGAGCAACTGAGCAGTTCTTC
CDR3: CASSLGAGATEQFF

V: TRBV6-6
size: NA
J: TRBJ2-4
D: NA
DNA: TGTGCCAGCAGTGTAGAAAACATTCAGTACTTC
CDR3: CASSVENIQYF

V: TRBV5-1
size: NA
J: TRBJ2-2
D: TRBD2
DNA: TGCGCCAGCAGTTCGGGAGGCTTGAACACCGGGGAGCTGTTTTTT
CDR3: CASSSGGLNTGELFF

V: TRBV12-2
size: NA
J: TRBJ2-2
D: NA
DNA: TGTGCAAGTCGCGTCCTTTCCGTGTCCCTCACCGGGGAGCTGTTTTTT
CDR3: CASRVLSVSLTGELFF

V: TRBV6-1
size: few
J: TRBJ2-5
D: TRBD2
DNA: TGTGCCAGCAGTGAACGGGGAGGCGGGAGCAGACAAGAGACCCAGTACTTC
CDR3: CASSERGGGSRQETQYF

V: TRBV5-1
size: NA
J: TRBJ2-7
D: TRBD2
DNA: TGCGCCAGCAGCTTGGTAGCGGGAGGCTTCTACGAGCAGTACTTC
CDR3: CASSLVAGGFYEQYF

V: TRBV6-8
size: NA
J: TRBJ2-1
D: TRBD2
DNA: TGTGCCAGCAGTTATGGGCGGGAGGACTTGGGCAATGAGCAGTTCTTC
CDR3: CASSYGREDLGNEQFF

V: TRBV7-8
size: NA
J: TRBJ2-1
D: NA
DNA: TGTGCCAGCAGCTTAGGGCCCCAGAGCAATGAGCAGTTCTTC
CDR3: CASSLGPQSNEQFF

V: TRBV5-1
size: NA
J: TRBJ2-1
D: TRBD2
DNA: TGCGCCAGCAGCTTCCTAGCGGGTAGCTCCTACAATGAGCAGTTCTTC
CDR3: CASSFLAGSSYNEQFF

V: TRBV30
size: once
J: TRBJ2-7
D: NA
DNA: TGTGCCTGGAGGGGGGGAACAGGGCTCGAGCAGTACTTC
CDR3: CAWRGGTGLEQYF

V: TRBV4-1
size: once
J: TRBJ1-5
D: NA
DNA: TGCGCCAGCAGCCAAGTAGGGGGGATGTACCAGCCCCAGCATTTT
CDR3: CASSQVGGMYQPQHF

V: TRBV18
size: NA
J: TRBJ1-1
D: NA
DNA: TGTGCCAGCTCACCAGGGTTCGGGAAAATGAACACTGAAGCTTTCTTT
CDR3: CASSPGFGKMNTEAFF

V: TRBV21-1
size: NA
J: TRBJ2-1
D: NA
DNA: TGTGCCAGCAGCACCCGCGGACCACCGACCCCTTCGGATGAGCAGTTCTTC
CDR3: CASSTRGPPTPSDEQFF

V: TRBV19
size: NA
J: TRBJ2-2
D: TRBD2
DNA: TGTGCCAGTAGTACAAGGACTAGCGGGAGGACCGGGGAGCTGTTTTTT
CDR3: CASSTRTSGRTGELFF

V: TRBV7-9
size: few
J: TRBJ2-1
D: NA
DNA: TGTGCCAGCAGCTTAGGACAGTTCTTC
CDR3: CASSLGQFF

V: TRBV29-1
size: NA
J: TRBJ2-7
D: TRBD2
DNA: TGCAGCGTAGTGAGAGGTACTAGCGGCCTTACCTACGAGCAGTACTTC
CDR3: CSVVRGTSGLTYEQYF

V: TRBV6-5
size: NA
J: TRBJ2-3
D: NA
DNA: TGTGCCAGCACCTCGACCCACCCCCCAGATACGCAGTATTTT
CDR3: CASTSTHPPDTQYF

V: TRBV5-5
size: NA
J: TRBJ2-7
D: TRBD2
DNA: TGTGCCAGCAGCTTGGTAGCGGGAGGAGTTGGGGAGCAGTACTTC
CDR3: CASSLVAGGVGEQYF

V: TRBV4-1
size: NA
J: TRBJ2-3
D: TRBD2
DNA: TGCGCCAGCAGTCGGACTAGCGGGAGCACAGATACGCAGTATTTT
CDR3: CASSRTSGSTDTQYF

V: TRBV28
size: NA
J: TRBJ2-2
D: NA
DNA: TGTGCCAGCAGTTTTTATTCTCCAGGGGCTGCCGGGGAGCTGTTTTTT
CDR3: CASSFYSPGAAGELFF

V: TRBV19
size: NA
J: TRBJ1-4
D: NA
DNA: TGTGCCAGTAGTATTGTGGGCAATCGGGGTGAAAAACTGTTTTTT
CDR3: CASSIVGNRGEKLFF

V: TRBV6-5
size: NA
J: TRBJ1-6
D: NA
DNA: TGTGCCAGCAGTACGGACAGTCGATCACCCCTCCACTTT
CDR3: CASSTDSRSPLHF